This is a list of T cell receptor beta chains from one sample in a study of cytomegalovirus exposure and HLA in healthy donors. Assay used: immunoSEQ multiplex PCR; TCRdb lists only in-frame clones, some missing. Here the sample spans over 150,000 clones, roughly 80% being singletons. The sequenced material came from PBMCs. The origin of the receptors is a man aged 40-49 years in good health and CMV-seronegative. Both conserved end residues are part of each CDR3. Fields, in order: V gene, J gene, D gene, clone size, CDR3 protein, CDR3 DNA. The D gene is left open where the match is weak. Size is omitted from some rows. Given values are once, few, many or a class for expanded clones.

TRBV6-5	TRBJ2-4	NA	NA	CASSYGGDGAKNIQYF	TGTGCCAGCAGTTACGGCGGGGACGGTGCCAAAAACATTCAGTACTTC
TRBV7-9	TRBJ2-1	NA	NA	CASSLGTQKQYNEQFF	TGTGCCAGCAGCTTAGGGACTCAAAAGCAGTACAATGAGCAGTTCTTC
TRBV13	TRBJ1-3	NA	NA	CASSLGFLNTIYF	TGTGCCAGCAGCTTAGGATTCTTGAACACCATATATTTT
TRBV6-4	TRBJ2-1	TRBD1	NA	CASSAGTGGIYEQFF	TGTGCCAGCAGTGCGGGGACAGGGGGTATCTATGAGCAGTTCTTC
TRBV5-1	TRBJ2-3	NA	once	CASSLEGGRTDTQYF	TGCGCCAGCAGCTTGGAGGGGGGGCGGACAGATACGCAGTATTTT
TRBV5-6	TRBJ1-4	NA	NA	CASSGMGPANEKLFF	TGTGCCAGCAGCGGGATGGGGCCCGCTAATGAAAAACTGTTTTTT
TRBV7-8	TRBJ2-5	TRBD2	NA	CASGRLAGAAEETQYF	TGTGCCAGCGGACGACTAGCGGGGGCCGCGGAAGAGACCCAGTACTTC
TRBV7-9	TRBJ1-1	NA	NA	CASTQKTGGAEAFF	TGTGCCAGCACCCAGAAAACCGGAGGCGCTGAAGCTTTCTTT
TRBV9	TRBJ2-3	TRBD2	NA	CASSATGTSGGADTDTQYF	TGTGCCAGCAGCGCAACCGGGACTAGCGGGGGGGCAGACACAGATACGCAGTATTTT
TRBV5-4	TRBJ1-3	NA	NA	CASSLDRVTGNTIYF	TGTGCCAGCAGCTTGGATCGGGTTACTGGAAACACCATATATTTT
TRBV15	TRBJ2-1	TRBD2	NA	CATSRAEAGSEQFF	TGTGCCACCAGCAGAGCGGAAGCGGGGTCTGAGCAGTTCTTC
TRBV18	TRBJ2-7	TRBD1	NA	CASSPPGQNYEQYF	TGTGCCAGCTCACCACCGGGACAGAACTACGAGCAGTACTTC
TRBV7-2	TRBJ1-1	TRBD1	NA	CASSGGQGARTEAFF	TGTGCCAGCAGCGGGGGACAGGGGGCAAGGACTGAAGCTTTCTTT
TRBV6-5	TRBJ2-3	TRBD2	NA	CASGLLAGGDTQYF	TGTGCCAGTGGATTACTAGCGGGGGGAGATACGCAGTATTTT
TRBV28	TRBJ1-2	TRBD1	NA	CASRKETGEGRGYTF	TGTGCCAGCAGAAAAGAGACAGGGGAGGGGCGCGGCTACACCTTC